Listed below are T cell receptor beta chains from one sample, sequenced in a study of T cell responses to AZD1222 COVID-19 vaccine. Assay used: immunoSEQ multiplex PCR; TCRdb lists only in-frame clones, some missing. Seen here are 85,000 to 110,000 clones, roughly nine tenths observed once, and the top ten hold 45% to 55%. Specimen: peripheral blood, collected on day 0 of AZD1222 vaccination. These receptor sequences come from an adult in good health. CDR3s include the opening cysteine and the closing phenylalanine or tryptophan. A D gene is named only where the DNA matches it firmly. Clone size appears in some rows only: once, few, many, or a class for an expanded clone.

J gene: TRBJ2-7; D gene: -; V gene: TRBV7-5; clone size: -; CDR3 length: 15; CDR3 DNA: TGTGTCAGAAGCTCGACTAGCGGGAGAGCGAAAGAGCAGTACTTC; CDR3 protein: CVRSSTSGRAKEQYF
J gene: TRBJ1-1; D gene: -; V gene: TRBV14; clone size: -; CDR3 length: 14; CDR3 DNA: TGTGCCAGCAGCCAGTTTGGGGTTTCCACTGAAGCTTTCTTT; CDR3 protein: CASSQFGVSTEAFF
J gene: TRBJ2-7; D gene: -; V gene: TRBV28; clone size: -; CDR3 length: 14; CDR3 DNA: TGTGCCAGCAGTTCCGGATTACCAGGTTACGAGCAGTACTTC; CDR3 protein: CASSSGLPGYEQYF
J gene: TRBJ2-3; D gene: -; V gene: TRBV15; clone size: -; CDR3 length: 16; CDR3 DNA: TGTGCCACCAGCAGAGATTACAGCGGTACTACAGATACGCAGTATTTT; CDR3 protein: CATSRDYSGTTDTQYF
J gene: TRBJ2-7; D gene: TRBD1; V gene: TRBV24-1; clone size: -; CDR3 length: 15; CDR3 DNA: TGTGCCACCAGTGACCCCGGGACAGGGTACTACGAGCAGTACTTC; CDR3 protein: CATSDPGTGYYEQYF
J gene: TRBJ1-2; D gene: -; V gene: TRBV10-3; clone size: -; CDR3 length: 14; CDR3 DNA: TGTGCCATCAGTGAACAACGGGAGATACGCGGCTACACCTTC; CDR3 protein: CAISEQREIRGYTF
J gene: TRBJ1-1; D gene: -; V gene: TRBV18; clone size: once; CDR3 length: 12; CDR3 DNA: TGTGCCAGCTCTCGGACGATTACTGAAGCTTTCTTT; CDR3 protein: CASSRTITEAFF
J gene: TRBJ2-2; D gene: TRBD1; V gene: TRBV6-5; clone size: -; CDR3 length: 13; CDR3 DNA: TGTGCCAGCGTTAGAACAGGGGCCGGGGAGCTGTTTTTT; CDR3 protein: CASVRTGAGELFF
J gene: TRBJ2-7; D gene: -; V gene: TRBV28; clone size: -; CDR3 length: 14; CDR3 DNA: TGTGCCATCTCGTCGGGTTTTGCCTCCCTCGAGCAGTACTTC; CDR3 protein: CAISSGFASLEQYF
J gene: TRBJ1-1; D gene: -; V gene: TRBV12-5; clone size: -; CDR3 length: 14; CDR3 DNA: TGTGCTAGTGCTAAAGGGGGGATGAACACTGAAGCTTTCTTT; CDR3 protein: CASAKGGMNTEAFF
J gene: TRBJ2-3; D gene: -; V gene: TRBV11-2; clone size: once; CDR3 length: 15; CDR3 DNA: TGTGCCAGCAGCTTGGAGGGCCCGTCTTCAGATACGCAGTATTTT; CDR3 protein: CASSLEGPSSDTQYF
J gene: TRBJ2-5; D gene: -; V gene: TRBV4-1; clone size: once; CDR3 length: 13; CDR3 DNA: TGCGCCAGCAGCCAAGGGTCCCAAGAGACCCAGTACTTC; CDR3 protein: CASSQGSQETQYF
J gene: TRBJ2-7; D gene: TRBD1; V gene: TRBV19; clone size: -; CDR3 length: 13; CDR3 DNA: TGTGCCAGTAGCCCTGGGACAGCGTTAGGGCAGTACTTC; CDR3 protein: CASSPGTALGQYF
J gene: TRBJ1-5; D gene: -; V gene: TRBV3-1/TRBV3-2; clone size: once; CDR3 length: 12; CDR3 DNA: TGTGCCAGCAGCCAAGATCAAGTGGTAATACATTTT; CDR3 protein: CASSQDQVVIHF
J gene: TRBJ2-1; D gene: -; V gene: TRBV7-2; clone size: -; CDR3 length: 17; CDR3 DNA: TGTGCCAGCAGTGAGGGGGTCTCGGGACTACCCTACAATGAGCAGTTCTTC; CDR3 protein: CASSEGVSGLPYNEQFF
J gene: TRBJ1-2; D gene: -; V gene: TRBV19; clone size: -; CDR3 length: 16; CDR3 DNA: TGTGCCAGTAGTATAGCTGGACAGCGACAGTCCTATGGCTACACCTTC; CDR3 protein: CASSIAGQRQSYGYTF
J gene: TRBJ1-3; D gene: -; V gene: TRBV28; clone size: -; CDR3 length: 12; CDR3 DNA: TGTGCCAGCAGGTCAACGGGAAACACCATATATTTT; CDR3 protein: CASRSTGNTIYF
J gene: TRBJ1-2; D gene: -; V gene: TRBV15; clone size: once; CDR3 length: 15; CDR3 DNA: TGTGCCACCAGCAGAGTAGGGGGGGAAGCCTATGGCTACACCTTC; CDR3 protein: CATSRVGGEAYGYTF
J gene: TRBJ2-3; D gene: TRBD1; V gene: TRBV6-2/TRBV6-3; clone size: few; CDR3 length: 15; CDR3 DNA: TGTGCCAGCAGTTATTCAGACAGGGCCACAGATACGCAGTATTTT; CDR3 protein: CASSYSDRATDTQYF
J gene: TRBJ2-1; D gene: -; V gene: TRBV9; clone size: -; CDR3 length: 16; CDR3 DNA: TGTGCCAGCAGTGTCACTGCAACAGGGCCCTACAATGAGCAGTTCTTC; CDR3 protein: CASSVTATGPYNEQFF
J gene: TRBJ2-1; D gene: TRBD2; V gene: TRBV18; clone size: -; CDR3 length: 17; CDR3 DNA: TGTGCCAGCTCCTCCCGAGGGGCTAGCGGAGCCTACAATGAGCAGTTCTTC; CDR3 protein: CASSSRGASGAYNEQFF
J gene: TRBJ2-3; D gene: -; V gene: TRBV27; clone size: -; CDR3 length: 14; CDR3 DNA: TGTGCCAGCAGTCCTCCGACCCCCACAGATACGCAGTATTTT; CDR3 protein: CASSPPTPTDTQYF
J gene: TRBJ2-7; D gene: TRBD1; V gene: TRBV30; clone size: once; CDR3 length: 16; CDR3 DNA: TGTGCCTGGACCTCCCGGCGGACAGGGAACTTCTACGAGCAGTACTTC; CDR3 protein: CAWTSRRTGNFYEQYF
J gene: TRBJ1-4; D gene: -; V gene: TRBV10-3; clone size: -; CDR3 length: 12; CDR3 DNA: TGTGCCATCGGGGAGGTGGAGGAAAAACTGTTTTTT; CDR3 protein: CAIGEVEEKLFF
J gene: TRBJ2-1; D gene: -; V gene: TRBV18; clone size: -; CDR3 length: 13; CDR3 DNA: TGTGCCAGCTCACCAGGACAGATCAATGAGCAGTTCTTC; CDR3 protein: CASSPGQINEQFF
J gene: TRBJ1-3; D gene: -; V gene: TRBV18; clone size: once; CDR3 length: 17; CDR3 DNA: TGTGCCAGCTCACCAGACAGGACTAAGAGCTCTGGAAACACCATATATTTT; CDR3 protein: CASSPDRTKSSGNTIYF
J gene: TRBJ1-4; D gene: TRBD1; V gene: TRBV7-2; clone size: -; CDR3 length: 15; CDR3 DNA: TGTGCCAGCAGCTCCCGGACAGGGATGGACGAAAAACTGTTTTTT; CDR3 protein: CASSSRTGMDEKLFF
J gene: TRBJ2-3; D gene: TRBD2; V gene: TRBV7-3; clone size: once; CDR3 length: 15; CDR3 DNA: TGTGCCAGCAGCTTAACGAGGCTAGCGGCAGATACGCAGTATTTT; CDR3 protein: CASSLTRLAADTQYF
J gene: TRBJ1-1; D gene: -; V gene: TRBV9; clone size: once; CDR3 length: 17; CDR3 DNA: TGTGCCAGCAGCGACTCCGGGGACGGGGGACTAAACACTGAAGCTTTCTTT; CDR3 protein: CASSDSGDGGLNTEAFF
J gene: TRBJ2-7; D gene: TRBD1; V gene: TRBV10-3; clone size: -; CDR3 length: 12; CDR3 DNA: TGTGCCACCCAGACAGGGACCTACGAGCAGTACTTC; CDR3 protein: CATQTGTYEQYF
J gene: TRBJ2-7; D gene: TRBD1; V gene: TRBV5-1; clone size: -; CDR3 length: 13; CDR3 DNA: TGCGCCAGCAGCGCGCAGGGGGCCTACGAGCAGTACTTC; CDR3 protein: CASSAQGAYEQYF
J gene: TRBJ2-7; D gene: -; V gene: TRBV19; clone size: once; CDR3 length: 15; CDR3 DNA: TGTGCCAGTAGTCCTGGCAGGGGTGCCCCCTACGAGCAGTACTTC; CDR3 protein: CASSPGRGAPYEQYF
J gene: TRBJ2-7; D gene: TRBD2; V gene: TRBV5-5; clone size: -; CDR3 length: 13; CDR3 DNA: TGTGCCAGCAGCCCGACTAGCGGCTACGAGCAGTACTTC; CDR3 protein: CASSPTSGYEQYF